This TCR beta chain comes out of a study of metastatic and nonmetastatic thyroid tumors (dated by TCRdb to 2020 to 2021). About the full investigation: The researchers compared repertoires between peripheral blood samples and tumor or nodule tissue samples from patients with malignant or benign thyroid disease. Findings and caveats that apply to the study as a whole: In both blood and tumor samples, malignant tumors were reported to have significantly higher TCR beta diversity than benign nodules.

None of the patients had been given any treatment before thyroid surgery. Using T-cell receptor beta sequencing, the study looked back at clinical samples from patients collected from about 2011 to 2019. The sample holds many counts of this clone. No cognate antigen has been identified for it. Base qualities are not provided; no much larger clone lies one nucleotide away. Library preparation was by PCR. TCRdb shows the sequencer as Illumina HiSeq 4000. High-throughput sequencing was used to profile the CDR3 region of the TCR beta-chain in every patient. The authors' pipeline ran thus. A classifier to discriminate distant-metastatic papillary thyroid cancer patients was built from CDR3 differences across clinicopathological groups. The Shannon index was used to measure repertoire diversity, and the Morisita-Horn index was used to measure how similar tumor and blood repertoires were. TCRdb ran its own pipeline on the public reads, namely fastp trimming at Q25 and MiXCR clone calling, and kept in-frame beta chains. What appears here as the V and J calls and clone size reflects TCRdb's work, not the paper's. The sample data list roughly 59,000 clones, and 15% to 20% of these were observed just once. The ten largest clones capture more than 9% of the sample.

V trim: 7 bases; J trim: 6 bases; unmatched bases: 12. CDR1 and CDR2, looked up from the germline V gene (reference sequence), are WNHNN and SYGVQD. The CDR3 goes from the cysteine to the phenylalanine over 17 residues. The read is trimmed to its CDR3 DNA, 51 bases read in frame from base 1. This TCR came from a male donor with papillary thyroid cancer or a benign thyroid nodule (not recorded which). Some clones in this sample may be carry-over from other donors' samples. Recombination linked TRBV10-1 to TRBJ2-1, with 13 bases aligning to TRBD2. Sequenced input: blood. The CDR3 sequence is CASTGSWTSGSSNEQFF. The sequenced DNA is TGCGCCAGCACCGGATCCTGGACTAGCGGGAGTAGCAATGAGCAGTTCTTC.